Listed here are 23 T cell receptor beta chains from one sample, sequenced in a study of CD8 T cells in Susac syndrome. About 0.5 to 1 ug RNA was reverse transcribed with random hexamers. TCRdb analysed the immunoSEQ multiplex PCR reads with MiXCR anew, one entry per CDR3 protein. The repertoire holds around 80,000 distinct CDR3 sequences, roughly 96% seen once, with more than 0.35% in the top ten. Sequencing was done on a sample of CD8+ T cells from PBMCs. The receptors stem from a human donor with Susac syndrome.

This sequence joins TRBV6-2 or TRBV6-3 and TRBJ2-1; TRBD2 matches 7 bases. The CDR3 loop spans 15 amino acids. The germline CDR1 and CDR2 sequences are MNHEY and SVGEGT. V lost 6 bases to trimming and J lost 4 bases; unmatched junction nucleotides: 9. CDR3 protein: CASSHVPGGYNEQFF. The DNA of the CDR3 is TGTGCCAGCAGCCACGTCCCGGGGGGATACAATGAGCAGTTCTTC.

The V call is TRBV14, the J call TRBJ2-5; D remains ambiguous. Germline V lookup: CDR1 SGHDN, CDR2 FVKESK. This CDR3 region has 14 residues. The germline V and J ends were trimmed by 4 bases and 5 bases, with 14 bases remaining between them. The CDR3 protein is CASSLFSGPETQYF. The CDR3 nucleotides read TGTGCCAGCAGCCTCTTTTCCGGACCCGAGACCCAGTACTTC.

J is TRBJ2-1 and V is TRBV12-3 or TRBV12-4, with a weak D call TRBD2 (5 bases). Trimming shortened V by 9 bases and J by 10 bases, and 19 bases separated the two germline ends. The CDR3 has 13 amino acids. The CDR3 nucleotides read TGTGCCAGTACTAAGGTTTTCGAGGGCGAGCAGTTCTTC. It encodes CASTKVFEGEQFF.

The chain recombines TRBV12-3 or TRBV12-4 with TRBJ2-1; 7 bases align to TRBD2. CDR3 size: 15 residues. With 6 bases clipped from V and 7 bases from J, the junction kept 12 bases outside the gene matches. In nucleotides, the CDR3 is TGTGCCAGCAGATGGGACTACACGGGTGGGAATGAGCAGTTCTTC. It encodes CASRWDYTGGNEQFF.

This clonotype was counted only a few times. The rearrangement uses TRBV30 and TRBJ2-7, with a tentative D call TRBD1 (6 bases). The ends were cut back, 5 bases at V and 1 base at J, with 12 bases in the middle. CDR1 is GTSNPN and CDR2 is SVGIG in the germline V gene (reference sequence). CDR3 size: 13 residues. The CDR3 here is CAWGDTGSYEQYF. In nucleotides, the CDR3 is TGTGCCTGGGGGGATACAGGGTCCTACGAGCAGTACTTC. The full variable domain, its missing parts supplied by reference TRBV30 and TRBJ2-7, is SQTIHQWPATLVQPVGSPLSLECTVEGTSNPNLYWYRQAAGRGLQLLFYSVGIGQISSEVPQNLSASRPQDRQFILSSKKLLLSDSGFYLCAWGDTGSYEQYFGPGTRLTVT.

This clonotype was found once. The chain couples TRBV5-1 to TRBJ1-1, with no clear D. Deletions cut 1 base from V and 4 bases from J, with 8 bases between. The CDR3 runs to 13 residues. Germline CDR1 SGHRS, CDR2 YFSETQ. This CDR3 reads CASSLRWGTEAFF. CDR3 nucleotide sequence: TGCGCCAGCAGCTTGAGGTGGGGCACTGAAGCTTTCTTT.

This sequence joins TRBV7-9 and TRBJ1-1; unclear D gene. Germline V CDR1 and CDR2: SEHNR, FQNEAQ (reference sequence). There are 14 residues in the CDR3. The ends were cut back, 2 bases at V and 0 bases at J, with 7 bases in the middle. The CDR3 region is CASSLLRVNTEAFF. The DNA of the CDR3 is TGTGCCAGCAGCTTATTGAGGGTGAACACTGAAGCTTTCTTT.

The chain joins TRBV20-1 to TRBJ2-1; perhaps TRBD2 as D (6 bases). Germline values: CDR1 DFQATT, CDR2 SNEGSKA (reference sequence). The CDR3 totals 14 residues. V dropped 4 bases and J dropped 6 bases, with 16 bases sitting between them. CDR3 region: CSATPREKGNEQFF. The CDR3 bases are TGCAGTGCTACGCCCCGGGAGAAGGGCAATGAGCAGTTCTTC.

The rearrangement links TRBV7-8 to TRBJ2-3; tentatively, D is TRBD2 (5 bases). This CDR3 is built from 15 residues. The V and J ends lost 2 bases and 5 bases respectively, with 14 bases between them. CDR1 is SGHVS and CDR2 is FQNEAQ in the germline V gene. The CDR3 bases are TGTGCCAGCAGCTTATCTAGCTGGGCTGGAGATACGCAGTATTTT. Its protein product is CASSLSSWAGDTQYF.

The genes are TRBV27 and TRBJ2-7, with 13 bases aligning to TRBD2. Germline V lookup: CDR1 MNHEY, CDR2 SMNVEV (reference sequence). The CDR3 totals 14 residues. The J segment lost 2 bases and the V segment lost 6 bases, leaving 1 base of the junction unmatched. The DNA of the CDR3 is TGTGCCAGCAGGGGACTAGCGGGACCCTACGAGCAGTACTTC. Its translation is CASRGLAGPYEQYF.

This clonotype was found once. The chain combines TRBV7-9 with TRBJ2-5; the match to TRBD2 covers 10 bases. With 0 bases clipped from V and 4 bases from J, the junction kept 8 bases outside the gene matches. The CDR3 sequence is 17 residues long. Germline V gene sequence: CDR1 SEHNR, CDR2 FQNEAQ (reference sequence). CDR3 sequence: CASSLAALAGDRETQYF. In nucleotides, the CDR3 is TGTGCCAGCAGCTTAGCGGCCCTAGCGGGAGATAGAGAGACCCAGTACTTC. Supplemented by reference TRBV7-9 and TRBJ2-5, the full variable domain reads DTGVSQNPRHKITKRGQNVTFRCDPISEHNRLYWYRQTLGQGPEFLTYFQNEAQLEKSRLLSDRFSAERPKGSFSTLEIQRTEQGDSAMYLCASSLAALAGDRETQYFGPGTRLLVL.

The V gene is TRBV14, the J gene TRBJ2-7, with D perhaps matching TRBD1 (6 bases). Germline-derived CDR1 and CDR2 are SGHDN and FVKESK. With 1 base removed from V and 6 bases from J, the gap between germline ends came to 13 bases. This CDR3 spans 14 amino acids. CDR3 bases: TGTGCCAGCAGCCAAGCCCAGGGGCCCGCCGAGCAGTACTTC. The encoded protein is CASSQAQGPAEQYF.

The genes are TRBV7-2 and TRBJ1-3, with 8 bases identical to TRBD1. V lost 5 bases and J lost 2; bases outside the gene matches: 5. The CDR3 covers 15 residues. Germline V gives CDR1 SGHTA, CDR2 FQGNSA. This CDR3 is CASSRQGRTGNTIYF. The CDR3 bases are TGTGCCAGCAGCCGACAGGGGAGAACTGGAAACACCATATATTTT.

This chain connects TRBV5-6 to TRBJ2-1; D possibly uses TRBD1 or TRBD2 (6 bases each). V was pared by 6 bases and J by 4 bases, with 14 bases between. CDR3 size: 14 residues. CDR1 and CDR2 (germline): SGHDT, YYEEEE. The DNA for the CDR3 is TGTGCCAGCACGTCGGGGGCGGTGTACAATGAGCAGTTCTTC. Translation: CASTSGAVYNEQFF.

This clonotype has a single count. This chain joins TRBV29-1 and TRBJ1-4; D is undetermined. The V end was cut by 7 bases, the J end by 0 bases, with 9 bases between. The CDR3 loop spans 13 amino acids. The V gene's germline CDR1 is SQVTM and CDR2 ANQGSEA. The CDR3 reads CSAADATNEKLFF. CDR3 DNA sequence: TGCAGCGCCGCAGATGCAACTAATGAAAAACTGTTTTTT.

V gene TRBV11-1 combines with J gene TRBJ2-2, with TRBD2 matching over 8 bases. CDR3 length equals 20 residues. The V segment lost 2 bases and the J segment 6 bases; nucleotides outside the gene matches: 20. From germline, CDR1 is SGHAT and CDR2 FQDESV (reference sequence). CDR3: CASSLFLGGLDSLSSGELFF. DNA for the CDR3: TGTGCCAGCAGCTTATTCCTCGGGGGACTAGACTCGTTGTCGTCCGGGGAGCTGTTTTTT.

This chain connects TRBV20-1 to TRBJ2-7; 9 nucleotides agree with TRBD2. V gave up 1 base and J gave up 7 bases; unmatched junction bases: 11. CDR3 length equals 15 residues. Germline values: CDR1 DFQATT, CDR2 SNEGSKA (reference sequence). The CDR3: CSARGLPSGIGEQYF. The CDR3 DNA follows: TGCAGTGCTAGAGGCTTGCCTAGCGGGATAGGGGAGCAGTACTTC.

The rearrangement links TRBV18 to TRBJ2-7; TRBD2 agrees at 11 bases. CDR1 and CDR2 from the germline V gene are KGHSH and LQKENI. The CDR3 spans 16 residues. The V segment lost 4 bases and the J segment 6 bases; nucleotides outside the gene matches: 11. Here the CDR3 reads CASSHLSTSGSCEQYF. CDR3 in DNA: TGTGCCAGCTCACACCTGTCTACTAGCGGGAGTTGCGAGCAGTACTTC.

The J gene is TRBJ1-4, the V gene TRBV15; 9 nucleotides match TRBD1. Germline assignment: CDR1 LNHNV and CDR2 YYDKDF (reference sequence). The CDR3 contains 16 residues. Trimming cost V 5 bases and J 8 bases; bases outside gene matches: 12. CDR3 region: CATSPSPGQGTEKLFF. The CDR3 region has the DNA TGTGCCACCAGCCCTTCCCCGGGACAGGGAACAGAAAAACTGTTTTTT. Complete variable domain (other parts from reference TRBV15 and TRBJ1-4): DAMVIQNPRYQVTQFGKPVTLSCSQTLNHNVMYWYQQKSSQAPKLLFHYYDKDFNNEADTPDNFQSRRPNTSFCFLDIRSPGLGDTAMYLCATSPSPGQGTEKLFFGSGTQLSVL.

The genes are TRBV20-1 and TRBJ2-7; D gene uncertain. The CDR3 loop spans 12 amino acids. Trimming took off 0 bases at V and 3 bases at J, with 6 bases between the two ends. Germline V gives CDR1 DFQATT, CDR2 SNEGSKA (reference sequence). CDR3 coding DNA: TGCAGTGCTAGAGATGGGGACTACGAGCAGTACGTC. It translates to CSARDGDYEQYV.

V usage is TRBV30 and J usage is TRBJ2-1; TRBD1 aligns across 9 bases. Germline values: CDR1 GTSNPN, CDR2 SVGIG (reference sequence). This CDR3 has 15 residues. V trimming: 3 bases; J trimming: 5 bases; junction bases outside the gene matches: 8. CDR3 bases: TGTGCCTGGAGCTCTGGACAGGGGTCAGACAATGAGCAGTTCTTC. Translating it yields CAWSSGQGSDNEQFF.

The chain joins TRBV30 to TRBJ1-1, with TRBD1 matching over 10 bases. Germline values: CDR1 GTSNPN, CDR2 SVGIG (reference sequence). Trimming removed 8 bases from V and 1 base from J; junction bases left unmatched: 7. The CDR3 loop spans 14 amino acids. Here the CDR3 DNA reads TGTGCCGGACAGGGGGGACGAGGGAACACTGAAGCTTTCTTT. Its protein is CAGQGGRGNTEAFF.

The V gene is TRBV4-3, the J gene TRBJ2-5; 9 bases agree with TRBD2. Germline-derived CDR1 and CDR2 are LGHNA and YSLEER. Unmatched junction bases numbered 10, after V lost 0 bases and J lost 5 bases. CDR3 length: 17 amino acids. The DNA of the CDR3 is TGCGCCAGCAGCCAAGAGTTGGTAGCGGGAGTGTGGGAGACCCAGTACTTC. Protein sequence: CASSQELVAGVWETQYF.